The clone carrying this T cell receptor beta chain was seen ten or more times. The antigen is undetermined. Unique molecular identifiers were built into the TCRbeta library. TCRdb passed the PCR reads through MiXCR, listing each CDR3 protein once. The repertoire has 700,000 or so distinct CDR3 sequences, roughly 14% of them found once; the top ten carry about 0.77%. Per germline, CDR1 LGHDT and CDR2 YNNKEL (reference sequence). Trimming took 1 base from V and 6 from J; bases not matched to a gene: 3. This CDR3 region has 14 residues. This entry is derived from a study of T-cell reconstitution after alpha-beta-depleted transplantation in children. Study-level points and caveats: T-cell numbers and diversity one year post-transplant derived largely from freshly generated T cells. Reportedly, alpha-beta T cells present about two months post-transplant originated from several hundred expanded clones of graft origin. After transplant, high TCRbeta diversity at day 60 in some patients arose from surviving recipient T cells and thymic progenitors.

The clonotype was recovered from a girl aged 2-9 years with congenital amegakaryocytic thrombocytopenia, due to receive a stem cell transplant. Specimen: PBMCs, collected before TCRalphabeta/CD19-depleted stem cell transplant. The rearrangement joins TRBV3-1 to TRBJ1-5, with TRBD1 matching over 7 bases. CDR3 sequence reads: CASSQGQGPQPQHF. The CDR3 coding sequence is TGTGCCAGCAGCCAAGGACAGGGACCTCAGCCCCAGCATTTT.